This T cell receptor (beta chain) was recorded in a study of PD-L1 blockade in urothelial cancer (TCRdb year 2017). The study in broad terms: Every patient began therapy in about 2014 and was given atezolizumab 1,200 mg intravenously every 3 weeks. In the same patients who had TCR sequencing, pretreatment tumors also underwent whole exome sequencing and RNA sequencing. TCR sequencing covered pretreatment tumor samples and matched, serially collected peripheral blood taken before and after atezolizumab treatment. A median of roughly 140,000 T cells and 85,000 or so unique TCRs was obtained from blood samples, and a median clonality of 0.080 was observed. Patients had an ECOG performance status of 0 or 1 and had received between 0 and 3 prior chemotherapy regimens. Progression-free survival longer than 6 months counted as durable clinical benefit, and TCR features were additionally tested against both progression-free and overall survival. About 90% of the 29 patients were males with bladder-origin urothelial cancer, and about 65% of the roughly 30 reported a prior smoking history. Blood samples were analyzed at two time points: 3 weeks after treatment start (second dose) and 6 weeks after treatment start. Durable clinical benefit was achieved by nine patients and was not achieved by 20 patients. The study, an exploratory multi-omic analysis, examined somatic, immune and clinical correlates of response to PD-L1 blockade with atezolizumab in urothelial cancer. Pretreatment blood TCR-seq was available for about 28 patients, at least one posttreatment blood collection was obtained for some 25 patients, and tumor TCR-seq was available for some 25 patients. General conclusions and limits of the study: At 3 weeks after the start of treatment, tumor-associated TCR clones in peripheral blood had expanded more in patients with durable benefit (n of about 21, p = 0.022). Improved progression-free and overall survival was associated with having pretreatment peripheral blood TCR clonality below the median. Because of the small sample size (n = 29) and the many exploratory analyses performed, the results are intended to be regarded as hypothesis-generating.

Each PCR received spiked-in synthetic TCR analog templates so that absolute template abundance could be estimated from read counts. Using the immunoSEQ assay, TCRbeta CDR3 regions were amplified from genomic DNA with bias-controlled V and J gene primers. Sequencing of rearranged TCRbeta segments was done at approximately 20X coverage. The authors' pipeline ran thus. Sequencing errors were corrected by clustering, and CDR3s were annotated against IMGT so that V, D and J genes could be assigned. Only productive TCRbeta rearrangements were used in downstream analyses, excluding out-of-frame or stop-codon sequences. Clonality was calculated as one minus the Shannon entropy normalized by the log of the number of unique productive sequences. Fisher's exact test with Benjamini-Hochberg correction, at a threshold of adjusted p below 0.01, was used to find clones that differed between time points or between blood and tumor. This immuneACCESS table, as held by TCRdb, lists in-frame sequences with V and J called but not all clones. Of the missing ones, under half trace to an unresolved V gene in checked studies; the others have no known cause. The V and J calls and clone size were taken over from that table, and D and trimming were inferred from the DNA. Here the sample has 17,000 or so clones; about 90% occur a single time. The ten largest clones add up to 4.5% to 6.5% of the sample.

The cohort included about 27 patients with locally advanced or metastatic urothelial carcinoma who were treated at Memorial Sloan Kettering on a trial protocol. Peripheral blood mononuclear cells were collected pretreatment and during treatment, with between 1 and 8 total time points obtained per patient. The Qiagen DNeasy Blood extraction kit was used to purify genomic DNA from total PBMCs and tumor samples. PBMCs were collected pretreatment and during treatment, and were isolated and stored as previously described. Details on this clone: Its antigen target is currently unknown. Qualities for individual bases were not recorded, and no much larger clone is one base off.

The CDR3, cysteine through phenylalanine, is 13 amino acids long. This entry keeps only the CDR3 DNA: 39 bases, framed from base 1. At the junction V is shortened by 6 bases and J by 8 bases; bases outside the gene matches: 8. CDR1 MNHEY and CDR2 SVGAGI are derived from the germline V gene. In this chain, TRBV6-5 is recombined with TRBJ1-2, and 8 bases in between align with TRBD1. The TCR sequence derives from a man aged 50 to 59 with urothelial cancer. Sequencing used PBMCs, obtained around atezolizumab (anti-PD-L1) treatment. The CDR3 protein sequence reads: CASSNTGGNGYTF. Read as DNA, the sequence is TGTGCCAGCAGCAATACAGGGGGAAACGGCTACACCTTC.